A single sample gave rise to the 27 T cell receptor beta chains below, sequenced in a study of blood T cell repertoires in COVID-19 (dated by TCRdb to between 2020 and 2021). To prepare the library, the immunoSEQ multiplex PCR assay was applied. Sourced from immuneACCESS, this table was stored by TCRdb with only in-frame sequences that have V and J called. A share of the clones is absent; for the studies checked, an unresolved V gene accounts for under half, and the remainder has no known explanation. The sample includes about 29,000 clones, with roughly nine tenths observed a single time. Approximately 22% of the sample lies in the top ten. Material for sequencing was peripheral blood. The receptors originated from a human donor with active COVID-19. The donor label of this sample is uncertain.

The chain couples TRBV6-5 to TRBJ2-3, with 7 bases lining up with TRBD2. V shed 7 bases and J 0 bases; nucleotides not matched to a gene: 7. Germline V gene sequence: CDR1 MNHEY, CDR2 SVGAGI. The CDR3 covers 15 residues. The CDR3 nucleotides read TGTGCCAGCACTATTAGCGGGCCTAGCACAGATACGCAGTATTTT. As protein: CASTISGPSTDTQYF.

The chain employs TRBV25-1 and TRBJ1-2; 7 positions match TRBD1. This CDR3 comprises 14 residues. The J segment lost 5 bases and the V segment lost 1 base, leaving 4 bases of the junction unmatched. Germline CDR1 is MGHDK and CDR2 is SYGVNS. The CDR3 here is CASSESTRGYGYTF. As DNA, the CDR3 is TGTGCCAGCAGTGAATCCACCAGGGGGTATGGCTACACCTTC.

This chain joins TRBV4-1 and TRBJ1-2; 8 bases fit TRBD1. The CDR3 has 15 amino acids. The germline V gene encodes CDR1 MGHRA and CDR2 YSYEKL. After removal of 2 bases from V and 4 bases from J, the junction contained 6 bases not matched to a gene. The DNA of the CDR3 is TGCGCCAGCAGCCAACCAGGGGGCGCCAGCTATGGCTACACCTTC. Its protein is CASSQPGGASYGYTF.

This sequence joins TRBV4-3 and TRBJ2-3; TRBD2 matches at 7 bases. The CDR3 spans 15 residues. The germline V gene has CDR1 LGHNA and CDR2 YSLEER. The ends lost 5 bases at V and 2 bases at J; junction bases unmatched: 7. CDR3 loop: CASSSWAGDTDTQYF. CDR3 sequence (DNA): TGCGCCAGCAGCTCCTGGGCGGGAGACACAGATACGCAGTATTTT.

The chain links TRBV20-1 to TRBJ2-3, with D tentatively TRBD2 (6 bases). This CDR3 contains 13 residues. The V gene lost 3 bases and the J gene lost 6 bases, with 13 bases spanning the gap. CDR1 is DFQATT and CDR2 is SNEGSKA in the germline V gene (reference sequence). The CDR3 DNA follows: TGCAGTGCTAGTTACGGGACTGGGGATACGCAGTATTTT. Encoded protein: CSASYGTGDTQYF.

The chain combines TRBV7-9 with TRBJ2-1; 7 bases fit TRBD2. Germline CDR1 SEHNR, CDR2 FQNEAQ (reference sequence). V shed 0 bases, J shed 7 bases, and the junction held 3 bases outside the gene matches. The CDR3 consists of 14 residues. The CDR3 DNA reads TGTGCCAGCAGCTTAGCCTTACTAGCGAATGAGCAGTTCTTC. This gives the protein CASSLALLANEQFF.

CDR3 in DNA: TGCGCCAGCAGCTTGGAACGGCTAGCGGGGGCCTACGAGCAGTACTTC. Amino acids: CASSLERLAGAYEQYF. The chain uses TRBV5-1 and TRBJ2-7; 10 bases map to TRBD2. The ends lost 0 bases at V and 2 bases at J; junction bases unmatched: 5. This CDR3 is 16 amino acids long. Germline values: CDR1 SGHRS, CDR2 YFSETQ.

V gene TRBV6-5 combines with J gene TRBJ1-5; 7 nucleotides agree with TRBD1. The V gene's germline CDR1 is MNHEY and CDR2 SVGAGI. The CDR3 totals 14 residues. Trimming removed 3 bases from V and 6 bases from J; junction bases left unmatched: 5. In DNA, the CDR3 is TGTGCCAGCAGTTATGTGCAGGGGGGTCAGCCCCAGCATTTT. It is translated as CASSYVQGGQPQHF.

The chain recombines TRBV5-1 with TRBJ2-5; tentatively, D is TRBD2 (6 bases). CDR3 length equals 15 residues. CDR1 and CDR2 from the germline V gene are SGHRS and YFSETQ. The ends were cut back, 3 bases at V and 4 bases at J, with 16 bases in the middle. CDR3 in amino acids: CASSSGGSMGETQYF. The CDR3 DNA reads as TGCGCCAGCAGCTCTGGGGGGAGTATGGGAGAGACCCAGTACTTC.

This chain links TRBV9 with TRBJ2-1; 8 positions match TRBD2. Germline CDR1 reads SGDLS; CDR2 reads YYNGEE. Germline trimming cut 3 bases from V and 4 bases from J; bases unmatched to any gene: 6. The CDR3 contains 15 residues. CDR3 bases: TGTGCCAGCAGCGCCGATAGCGGGGCTTACAATGAGCAGTTCTTC. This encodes CASSADSGAYNEQFF.

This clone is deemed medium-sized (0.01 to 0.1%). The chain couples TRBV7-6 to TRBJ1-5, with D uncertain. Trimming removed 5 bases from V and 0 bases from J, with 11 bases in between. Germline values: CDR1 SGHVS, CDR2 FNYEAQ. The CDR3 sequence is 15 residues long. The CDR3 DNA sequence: TGTGCCAGCAGCCGCGACACCTATAGCAATCAGCCCCAGCATTTT. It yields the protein CASSRDTYSNQPQHF.

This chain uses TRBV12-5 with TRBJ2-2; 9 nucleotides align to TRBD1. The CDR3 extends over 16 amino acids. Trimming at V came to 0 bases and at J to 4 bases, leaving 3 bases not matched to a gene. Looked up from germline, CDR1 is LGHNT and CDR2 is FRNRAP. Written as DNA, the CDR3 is TGTGCTAGTGGTTTGGTAGGACAGGGGATCACCGGGGAGCTGTTTTTT. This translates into CASGLVGQGITGELFF.

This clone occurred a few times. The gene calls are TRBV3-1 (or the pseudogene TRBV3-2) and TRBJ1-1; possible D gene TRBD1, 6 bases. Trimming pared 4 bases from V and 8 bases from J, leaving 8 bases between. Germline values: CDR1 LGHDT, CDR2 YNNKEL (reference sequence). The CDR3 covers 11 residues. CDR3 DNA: TGTGCCAGCAGCCCCGGGACAGAAGCTTTCTTT. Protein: CASSPGTEAFF.

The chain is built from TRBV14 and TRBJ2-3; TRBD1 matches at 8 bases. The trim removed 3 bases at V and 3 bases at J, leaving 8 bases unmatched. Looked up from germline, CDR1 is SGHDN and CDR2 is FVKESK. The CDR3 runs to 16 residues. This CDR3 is CASSQRQGSWTDTQYF. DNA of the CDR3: TGTGCCAGCAGCCAGCGACAGGGGTCTTGGACAGATACGCAGTATTTT.

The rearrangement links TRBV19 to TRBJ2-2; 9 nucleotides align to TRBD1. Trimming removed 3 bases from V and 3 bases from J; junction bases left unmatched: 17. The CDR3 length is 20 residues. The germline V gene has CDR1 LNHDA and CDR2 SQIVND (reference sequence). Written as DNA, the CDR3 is TGTGCCAGTAGTATTCTGGGACAGGGCCGTTCAAGGTCGGACACCGGGGAGCTGTTTTTT. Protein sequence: CASSILGQGRSRSDTGELFF.

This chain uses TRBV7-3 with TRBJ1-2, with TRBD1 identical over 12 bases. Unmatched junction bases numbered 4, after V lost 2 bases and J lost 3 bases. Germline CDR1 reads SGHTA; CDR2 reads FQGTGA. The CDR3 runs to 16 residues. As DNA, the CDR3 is TGTGCCAGCAGCTTAGGGGGACAGGGGGCCGACTATGGCTACACCTTC. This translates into CASSLGGQGADYGYTF.

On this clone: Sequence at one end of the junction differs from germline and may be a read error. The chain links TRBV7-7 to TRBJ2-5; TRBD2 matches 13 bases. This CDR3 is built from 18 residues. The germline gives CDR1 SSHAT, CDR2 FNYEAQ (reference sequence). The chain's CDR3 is CASSLVMGLAGPEETQYF. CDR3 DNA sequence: TGTGCTAGCAGCTTAGTAATGGGACTAGCGGGGCCAGAGGAGACCCAGTACTTC.

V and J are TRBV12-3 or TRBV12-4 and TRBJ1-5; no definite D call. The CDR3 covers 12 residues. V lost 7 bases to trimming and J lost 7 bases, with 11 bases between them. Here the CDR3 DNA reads TGTGCCAGCAACGCCGGGGTACAGCCCCAGCATTTT. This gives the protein CASNAGVQPQHF.

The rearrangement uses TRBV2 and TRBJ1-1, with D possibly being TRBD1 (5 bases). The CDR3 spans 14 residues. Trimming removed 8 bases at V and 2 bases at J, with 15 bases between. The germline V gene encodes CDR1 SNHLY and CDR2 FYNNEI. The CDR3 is CASGADSINTEAFF. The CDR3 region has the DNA TGTGCCAGCGGAGCAGACAGCATCAACACTGAAGCTTTCTTT.

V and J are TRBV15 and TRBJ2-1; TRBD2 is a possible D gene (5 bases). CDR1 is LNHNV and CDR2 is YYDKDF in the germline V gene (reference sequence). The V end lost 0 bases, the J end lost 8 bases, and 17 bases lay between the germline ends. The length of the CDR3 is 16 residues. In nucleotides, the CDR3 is TGTGCCACCAGCAGAGATTACGCCGGGGTAGTCGATGAGCAGTTCTTC. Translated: CATSRDYAGVVDEQFF.

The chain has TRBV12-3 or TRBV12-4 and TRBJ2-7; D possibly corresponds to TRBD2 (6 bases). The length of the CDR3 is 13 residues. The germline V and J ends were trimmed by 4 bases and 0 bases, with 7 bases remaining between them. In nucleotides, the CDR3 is TGTGCCAGCAGTTGGAGGGACTCCTACGAGCAGTACTTC. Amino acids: CASSWRDSYEQYF.

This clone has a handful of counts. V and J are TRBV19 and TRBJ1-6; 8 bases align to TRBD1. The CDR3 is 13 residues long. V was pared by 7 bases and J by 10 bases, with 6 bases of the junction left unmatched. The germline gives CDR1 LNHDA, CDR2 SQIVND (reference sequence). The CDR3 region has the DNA TGTGCCAGTAAGACAGGGGCTGGGTCACCCCTCCACTTT. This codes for CASKTGAGSPLHF.

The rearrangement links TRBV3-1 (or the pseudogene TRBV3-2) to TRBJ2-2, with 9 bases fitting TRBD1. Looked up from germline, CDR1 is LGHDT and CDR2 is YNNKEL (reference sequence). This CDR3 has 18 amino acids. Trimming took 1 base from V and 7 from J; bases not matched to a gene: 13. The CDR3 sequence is CASSQVISTGGVLGELFF. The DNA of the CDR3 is TGTGCCAGCAGCCAAGTAATTTCCACAGGGGGCGTCCTCGGGGAGCTGTTTTTT.

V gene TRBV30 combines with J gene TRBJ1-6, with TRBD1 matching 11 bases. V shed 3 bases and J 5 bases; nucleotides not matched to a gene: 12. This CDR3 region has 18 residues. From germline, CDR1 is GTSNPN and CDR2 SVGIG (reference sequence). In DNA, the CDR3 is TGTGCCTGGAGGCGTATTTGGACAGGGGGCCCCAATAATTCACCCCTCCACTTT. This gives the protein CAWRRIWTGGPNNSPLHF.

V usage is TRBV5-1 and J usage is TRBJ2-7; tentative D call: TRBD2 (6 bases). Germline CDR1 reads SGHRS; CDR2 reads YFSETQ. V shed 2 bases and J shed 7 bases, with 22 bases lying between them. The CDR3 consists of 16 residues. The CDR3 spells CASSFVRRDRYREQYF. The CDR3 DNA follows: TGCGCCAGCAGCTTTGTTAGGAGGGACCGCTATCGGGAGCAGTACTTC. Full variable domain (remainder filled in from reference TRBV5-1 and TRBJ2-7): KAGVTQTPRYLIKTRGQQVTLSCSPISGHRSVSWYQQTPGQGLQFLFEYFSETQRNKGNFPGRFSGRQFSNSRSEMNVSTLELGDSALYLCASSFVRRDRYREQYFGPGTRLTVT.

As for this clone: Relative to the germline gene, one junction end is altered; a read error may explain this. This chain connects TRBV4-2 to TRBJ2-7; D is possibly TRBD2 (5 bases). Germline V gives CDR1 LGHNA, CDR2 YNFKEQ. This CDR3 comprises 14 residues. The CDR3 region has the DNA TGTGCCAGCAGCCAAGATAGTAGCGTCAGCGAGCGTCTCTTC. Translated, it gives CASSQDSSVSERLF.

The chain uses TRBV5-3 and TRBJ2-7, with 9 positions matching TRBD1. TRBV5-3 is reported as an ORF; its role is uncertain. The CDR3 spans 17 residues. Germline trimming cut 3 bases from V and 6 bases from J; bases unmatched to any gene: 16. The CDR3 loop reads CARSYSVRRTGDGEQYF. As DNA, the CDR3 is TGTGCCAGAAGCTACTCCGTTCGTCGGACAGGGGACGGCGAGCAGTACTTC.